A single sample is the source of the 18 T cell receptor beta chains below, sequenced in a study of tumor-infiltrating lymphocytes in primary liver carcinoma. Germline DNA was also extracted, and blood RNA derived from unsorted whole blood. cDNA specific to TCR beta was made from approximately 0.55 ug of total RNA, with a constant-region primer employed for priming. Modified slightly, ARM-PCR produced TCR beta libraries over three nested multiplex PCR rounds. The first two PCR rounds used TRBV1-TRBV30 primers with a Cbeta primer, approximately 9 cycles each. MiXCR, run by TCRdb on the multiplex PCR reads, gives a single entry per CDR3 protein. The sample consists of fewer than 350,000 distinct CDR3 sequences, over 55% of them appearing once. The specimen sequenced was peripheral blood. These receptors all stem from a man aged 40-49 years with primary liver carcinoma and hepatitis B virus infection.

This chain uses TRBV12-3 or TRBV12-4 with TRBJ2-4, with 9 nucleotides matching TRBD2. This CDR3 comprises 15 residues. V shed 6 bases and J 9 bases; nucleotides not matched to a gene: 12. The CDR3 here is CASRETTSGTTIQYF. The CDR3 DNA reads as TGTGCCAGCAGGGAAACGACTAGCGGAACGACCATTCAGTACTTC.

As concerns this clonotype: Since no conserved phenylalanine or tryptophan closes the CDR3, a read error is the likely cause. The V and J genes are TRBV6-1 and TRBJ2-6; D remains unclear. CDR3 length: 15 residues. Germline CDR1 is MNHNS and CDR2 is SASEGT. The DNA for the CDR3 is TGTGACAGCAGTGAATTCTCCCAAGGGGCCAACGTCCTGACTCTC. It is translated as CDSSEFSQGANVLTL.

This clonotype was observed at least ten times. J is TRBJ1-1 and V is TRBV29-1, with a weak D call TRBD1 (5 bases). The germline V and J ends were trimmed by 4 bases and 4 bases, with 10 bases remaining between them. CDR1 is SQVTM and CDR2 is ANQGSEA in the germline V gene. CDR3 length: 12 amino acids. The CDR3 is CSVVGDGTEAFF. The CDR3 DNA sequence: TGCAGCGTTGTAGGGGACGGCACTGAAGCTTTCTTT.

The chain links TRBV7-9 to TRBJ2-3, with D tentatively TRBD2 (6 bases). The germline V and J ends were trimmed by 2 bases and 4 bases, with 13 bases remaining between them. CDR1 SEHNR and CDR2 FQNEAQ come from the germline V gene (reference sequence). There are 15 residues in the CDR3. The CDR3 protein is CASSLHGSGPDTQYF. The CDR3 DNA reads TGTGCCAGCAGCTTACACGGGAGTGGCCCAGATACGCAGTATTTT.

This clonotype was recorded many times. The chain uses TRBV6-6 and TRBJ2-5; 8 nucleotides line up with TRBD1. The CDR3 is 12 residues long. After removal of 7 bases from V and 5 bases from J, the junction contained 3 bases not matched to a gene. Germline CDR1 reads MNHNY; CDR2 reads SVGAGI (reference sequence). CDR3 coding DNA: TGTGCCAGCACAGGGGGCTTGGAGACCCAGTACTTC. Translating gives CASTGGLETQYF.

V is TRBV28 and J is TRBJ1-2; D ambiguous. The CDR3 sequence is 13 residues long. Germline CDR1 MDHEN, CDR2 SYDVKM. The germline V and J ends were trimmed by 6 bases and 4 bases, with 12 bases remaining between them. CDR3 nucleotide sequence: TGTGCCAGCAGAAGCGAAGGAAGCTATGGCTACACCTTC. This sequence encodes CASRSEGSYGYTF.

The chain is built from TRBV5-8 and TRBJ2-2; D remains ambiguous. Germline CDR1 SGHTS, CDR2 YDEGEE. V was cut by 3 bases and J by 4 bases, with 13 bases left in between. The CDR3 has 15 residues. CDR3 DNA sequence: TGTGCCAGCAGCTCCATACTTAGTTCCACCGGGGAGCTGTTTTTT. This gives the protein CASSSILSSTGELFF. The full variable domain, its missing parts supplied by reference TRBV5-8 and TRBJ2-2, is EAGVTQSPTHLIKTRGQQATLRCSPISGHTSVYWYQQALGLGLQFLLWYDEGEERNRGNFPPRFSGRQFPNYSSELNVNALELEDSALYLCASSSILSSTGELFFGEGSRLTVL.

This clonotype was picked up a small number of times. The chain links TRBV7-9 to TRBJ2-3, with 8 nucleotides matching TRBD1. The germline V gene has CDR1 SEHNR and CDR2 FQNEAQ (reference sequence). Unmatched junction bases numbered 9, after V lost 4 bases and J lost 12 bases. The CDR3 is 13 residues long. CDR3 amino acids: CASSSDQGAFQYF. CDR3 DNA: TGTGCCAGCAGCTCCGACCAGGGGGCTTTTCAGTATTTT.

This clonotype appeared many times. This chain joins TRBV6-6 and TRBJ2-7, with D uncertain. This CDR3 is built from 12 residues. With 6 bases removed from V and 1 base from J, the gap between germline ends came to 7 bases. The germline gives CDR1 MNHNY, CDR2 SVGAGI (reference sequence). This CDR3 is CASRGHSYEQYF. The CDR3 region has the DNA TGTGCCAGCAGGGGCCATTCCTACGAGCAGTACTTC.

The chain links TRBV13 to TRBJ2-2; no reliable D call. CDR3 length: 12 amino acids. Trimming cost V 3 bases and J 7 bases, with 6 bases left between them. Germline assignment: CDR1 PRHDT and CDR2 FYEKMQ (reference sequence). CDR3 amino acids: CASSFSSGELFF. In nucleotides, the CDR3 is TGTGCCAGCAGCTTTTCTAGCGGGGAGCTGTTTTTT.

For this clonotype: Sequence at one end of the junction differs from germline and may be a read error. J is TRBJ2-7 and V is TRBV7-9, with 8 bases that match TRBD2. Germline CDR1 reads SEHNR; CDR2 reads FQNEAQ (reference sequence). The CDR3 is 12 amino acids. CDR3 DNA: TGTGTCAGCAGCCGGGAGGGTGACGAGCAGCACTTC. Translating it yields CVSSREGDEQHF.

A word on this clonotype: Just one base apart from a much larger clone, this may be a read error. CDR3 bases: TGTGCCAGCAGTCCCCCCGGGACAGCTAACTATGGCTACACCTTC. This gives the protein CASSPPGTANYGYTF. The chain combines TRBV6-5 with TRBJ1-2; 7 bases line up with TRBD1. CDR3 length: 15 residues. Germline assignment: CDR1 MNHEY and CDR2 SVGAGI. J lost 0 bases, V lost 5 bases, and 6 bases had no gene match.

To note about this clonotype: The junction does not match germline at one end; this may be a read error. The chain recombines TRBV28 with TRBJ1-1, with D perhaps matching TRBD1 (5 bases). The CDR3 spans 16 residues. In germline, CDR1 is MDHEN, CDR2 SYDVKM. The CDR3 spells CASSPVGDSLGKGALF. CDR3 sequence (DNA): TGTGCCAGCAGTCCCGTTGGAGATTCCTTGGGTAAAGGGGCTCTCTTT.

Concerning this clonotype: One end of the junction fails to match germline, which may point to a read error. The J gene is TRBJ2-5, the V gene TRBV7-8; D tentatively fits TRBD1 or TRBD2 (5 bases each). The CDR3 loop spans 13 amino acids. Germline V CDR1 and CDR2: SGHVS, FQNEAQ. This CDR3 reads CANSLGSGATQYF. CDR3 bases: TGTGCCAACAGCTTAGGATCCGGGGCGACCCAGTACTTC. The full variable domain, in which reference TRBV7-8 and TRBJ2-5 provide the parts outside the CDR3, is GAGVSQSPRYKVAKRGQDVALRCDPISGHVSLFWYQQALGQGPEFLTYFQNEAQLDKSGLPSDRFFAERPEGSVSTLKIQRTQQEDSAVYLCANSLGSGATQYFGPGTRLLVL.

Worth noting for this clonotype: This sequence may be a read error, since a much larger clone differs from it by one base. The J gene is TRBJ1-6, the V gene TRBV29-1; 10 bases are a match to TRBD1. CDR3 length: 14 residues. The V gene's germline CDR1 is SQVTM and CDR2 ANQGSEA. CDR3 amino acids: CSDPGQGRYSTLHF. CDR3 DNA: TGCAGCGACCCGGGACAGGGGAGGTATTCAACCCTCCACTTT.

Worth noting for this clonotype: It may be a read error: a sequence one base away is much more abundant. The V call is TRBV6-6, the J call TRBJ2-4; TRBD2 agrees at 7 bases. The length of the CDR3 is 17 residues. Per germline, CDR1 MNHNY and CDR2 SVGAGI (reference sequence). The V and J ends lost 8 bases and 0 bases, in that order; junction bases with no gene match: 13. This CDR3 reads CASGSTGEGLAKNIQYF. The CDR3, as DNA: TGTGCCAGCGGCTCGACTGGGGAGGGCCTAGCCAAAAACATTCAGTACTTC.

The table lists this clonotype with a count of one. The genes are TRBV2 and TRBJ2-1, with 8 bases fitting TRBD1. This CDR3 comprises 15 residues. Losses at the gene ends were 6 bases for V and 2 bases for J; bases not matched to a gene: 6. Germline-derived CDR1 and CDR2 are SNHLY and FYNNEI. The CDR3 region has the DNA TGTGCCAGCAGAAACGACAGGGGAGCCTACAATGAGCAGTTCTTC. Its protein is CASRNDRGAYNEQFF.

As concerns this clonotype: Because the CDR3 is missing its conserved closing phenylalanine or tryptophan, this is likely a read error. The rearrangement joins TRBV6-5 to TRBJ2-7, with 8 bases lining up with TRBD1. This CDR3 has 13 amino acids. Germline-derived CDR1 and CDR2 are MNHEY and SVGAGI. Trimming took 6 bases from V and 5 from J; bases not matched to a gene: 6. DNA of the CDR3: TGTGCCAGCAGATTCGGGACAGGCCACGAGCAGTACATC. Translating gives CASRFGTGHEQYI.